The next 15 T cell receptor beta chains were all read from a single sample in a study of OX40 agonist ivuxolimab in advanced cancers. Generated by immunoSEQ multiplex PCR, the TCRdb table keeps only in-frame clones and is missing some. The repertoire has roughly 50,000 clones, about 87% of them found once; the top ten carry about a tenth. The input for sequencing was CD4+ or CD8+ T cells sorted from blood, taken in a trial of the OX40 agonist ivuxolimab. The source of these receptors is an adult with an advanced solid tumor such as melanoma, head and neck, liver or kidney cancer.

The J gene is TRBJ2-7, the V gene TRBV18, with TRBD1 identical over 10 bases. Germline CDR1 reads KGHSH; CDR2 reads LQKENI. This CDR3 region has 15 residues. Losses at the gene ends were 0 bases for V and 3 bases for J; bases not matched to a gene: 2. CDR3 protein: CASSPPGQGFYEQYF. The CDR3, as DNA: TGTGCCAGCTCACCACCGGGACAGGGGTTCTACGAGCAGTACTTC.

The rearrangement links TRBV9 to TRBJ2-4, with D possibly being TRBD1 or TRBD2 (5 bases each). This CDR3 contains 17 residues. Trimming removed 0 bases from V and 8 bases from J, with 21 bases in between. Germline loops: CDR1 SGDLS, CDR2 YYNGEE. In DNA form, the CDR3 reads TGTGCCAGCAGCGTAGAAGGTGGGGGTGGTATCGTGGACATTCAGTACTTC. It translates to CASSVEGGGGIVDIQYF.

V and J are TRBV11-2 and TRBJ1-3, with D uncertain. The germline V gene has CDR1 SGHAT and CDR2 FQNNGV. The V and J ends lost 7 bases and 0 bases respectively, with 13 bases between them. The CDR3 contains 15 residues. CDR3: CASTGERYSGNTIYF. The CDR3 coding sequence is TGTGCCAGCACCGGGGAACGATACTCTGGAAACACCATATATTTT.

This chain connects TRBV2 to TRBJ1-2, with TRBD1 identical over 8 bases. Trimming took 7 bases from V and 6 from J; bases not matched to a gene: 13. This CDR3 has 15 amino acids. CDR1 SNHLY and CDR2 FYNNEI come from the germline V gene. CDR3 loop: CASIEQGEWRNGYTF. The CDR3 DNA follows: TGTGCCAGCATCGAACAGGGGGAATGGAGGAATGGCTACACCTTC.

CDR3 DNA: TGCAGTTCCTTCACAGATACGCAGTATTTT. Its protein product is CSSFTDTQYF. The chain recombines TRBV20-1 with TRBJ2-3; D gene ambiguous. The CDR3 has 10 amino acids. Germline V CDR1 and CDR2: DFQATT, SNEGSKA (reference sequence). Trimming pared 8 bases from V and 2 bases from J, leaving 5 bases between.

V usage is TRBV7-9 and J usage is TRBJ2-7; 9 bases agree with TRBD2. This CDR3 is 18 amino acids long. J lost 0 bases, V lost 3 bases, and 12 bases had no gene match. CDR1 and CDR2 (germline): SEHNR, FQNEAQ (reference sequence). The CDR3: CASSLGRGASGVSYEQYF. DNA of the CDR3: TGTGCCAGCAGCTTGGGACGAGGGGCTAGCGGGGTCTCCTACGAGCAGTACTTC. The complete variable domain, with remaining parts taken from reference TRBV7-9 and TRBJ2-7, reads DTGVSQNPRHKITKRGQNVTFRCDPISEHNRLYWYRQTLGQGPEFLTYFQNEAQLEKSRLLSDRFSAERPKGSFSTLEIQRTEQGDSAMYLCASSLGRGASGVSYEQYFGPGTRLTVT.

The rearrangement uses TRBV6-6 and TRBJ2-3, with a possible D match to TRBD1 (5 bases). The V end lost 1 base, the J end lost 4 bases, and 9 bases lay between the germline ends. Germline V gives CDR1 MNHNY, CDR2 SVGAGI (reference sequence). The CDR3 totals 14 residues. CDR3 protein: CASSYFTGSDTQYF. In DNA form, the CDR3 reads TGTGCCAGCAGTTACTTTACAGGCTCAGATACGCAGTATTTT.

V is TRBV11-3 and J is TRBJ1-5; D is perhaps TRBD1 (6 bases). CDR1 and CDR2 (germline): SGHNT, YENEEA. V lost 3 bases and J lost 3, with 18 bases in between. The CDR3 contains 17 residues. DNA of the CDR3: TGTGCCAGCAGCTTCCCTTATCCGGACAGATTCAATCAGCCCCAGCATTTT. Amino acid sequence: CASSFPYPDRFNQPQHF.

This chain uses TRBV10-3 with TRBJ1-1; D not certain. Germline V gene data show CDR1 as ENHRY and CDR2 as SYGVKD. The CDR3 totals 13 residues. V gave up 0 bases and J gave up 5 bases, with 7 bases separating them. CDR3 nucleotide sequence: TGTGCCATCAGTGAGTCGAGGAGTACTGAAGCTTTCTTT. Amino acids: CAISESRSTEAFF.

The CDR3 sequence: CASSNSPSGDTEAFF. The CDR3 DNA sequence: TGTGCCAGTAGTAACAGTCCGAGCGGGGACACTGAAGCTTTCTTT. The gene calls are TRBV19 and TRBJ1-1, with no clear D. V lost 4 bases and J 3 bases, leaving 15 bases between the germline ends. CDR3 length equals 15 residues. Germline CDR1 LNHDA, CDR2 SQIVND (reference sequence).

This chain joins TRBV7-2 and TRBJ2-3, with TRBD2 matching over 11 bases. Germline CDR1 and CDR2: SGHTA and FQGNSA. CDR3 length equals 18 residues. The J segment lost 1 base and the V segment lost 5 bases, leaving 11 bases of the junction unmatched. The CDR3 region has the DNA TGTGCCAGCAGCCATATAGCGGGGGGGCCCGGGGGCACAGATACGCAGTATTTT. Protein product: CASSHIAGGPGGTDTQYF.

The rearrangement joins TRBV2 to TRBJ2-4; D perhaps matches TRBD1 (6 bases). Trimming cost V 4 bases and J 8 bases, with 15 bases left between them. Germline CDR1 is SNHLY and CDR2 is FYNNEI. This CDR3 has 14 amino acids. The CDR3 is CASSVEGVSYIQYF. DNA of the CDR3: TGTGCCAGCAGTGTCGAGGGGGTTAGCTACATTCAGTACTTC.

As DNA, the CDR3 is TGTGCCAGCAGTTTGTTCTCCGGGGTATATAGCAATCAGCCCCAGCATTTT. It encodes CASSLFSGVYSNQPQHF. The rearrangement uses TRBV27 and TRBJ1-5; D gene ambiguous. This CDR3 has 17 amino acids. Germline V gene sequence: CDR1 MNHEY, CDR2 SMNVEV (reference sequence). V was trimmed by 3 bases and J by 0 bases, leaving 15 bases between them.

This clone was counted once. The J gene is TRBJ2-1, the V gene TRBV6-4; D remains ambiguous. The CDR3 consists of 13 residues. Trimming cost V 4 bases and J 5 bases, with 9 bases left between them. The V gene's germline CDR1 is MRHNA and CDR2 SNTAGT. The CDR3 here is CASSVIANNEQFF. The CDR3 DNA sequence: TGTGCCAGCAGTGTTATAGCCAACAATGAGCAGTTCTTC.

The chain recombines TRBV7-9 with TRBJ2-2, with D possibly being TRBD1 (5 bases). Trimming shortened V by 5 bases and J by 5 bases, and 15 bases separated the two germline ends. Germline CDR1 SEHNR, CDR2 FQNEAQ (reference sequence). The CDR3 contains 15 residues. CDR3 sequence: CASSPVQGWTGELFF. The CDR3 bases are TGTGCCAGCAGCCCCGTCCAGGGATGGACCGGGGAGCTGTTTTTT.